This T cell receptor beta chain is from a study of identical twins. Germline loops: CDR1 LGHNA, CDR2 YSLEER. The length of the CDR3 is 16 residues. Trimming left V 1 base short and J 1 base short, with 10 bases between. There were only healthy Caucasians among the donors. Overall study results and limits: Clonotypes of the beta chain that were abundant in cord blood carried fewer insertions (memory repertoires showed none). In drawing conclusions, the study used cross-sectional statistical analysis and did not follow the same donors. Twins' excess sharing was less marked for out-of-frame beta sequences.

TCRdb itself ran the 5' RACE reads through MiXCR, one entry per CDR3 protein. The sample holds 410,000 or so distinct CDR3 sequences; around 20% are singletons and the top ten take 12%. A word on this clonotype: What it binds is not known.

The chain combines TRBV4-3 with TRBJ2-2; D is unclear. Material: naive T cells sorted from blood. The TCR was taken from a man in his forties or fifties in good health. The CDR3 DNA reads as TGCGCCAGCAGCCAAGGTGCGTCAGGGAACACCGGGGAGCTGTTTTTT. Protein: CASSQGASGNTGELFF.